This entry lists 11 T cell receptor beta chains sequenced from one sample in a study of CD8 T cells in ankylosing spondylitis. MiXCR was run by TCRdb on the 5' RACE reads, yielding one entry per CDR3 protein. The table records 220,000 or so distinct CDR3 sequences, about a sixth of them present only once. Their recognized antigens are unknown. Study-level findings and limits: Ankylosing spondylitis blood appeared to be characterized by a TCR beta motif of roughly eight highly homologous variants.

Sequenced material: blood, either unsorted or a sorted T cell fraction (not recorded which). Receptors were obtained from a male donor with ankylosing spondylitis.

Worth noting for this clonotype: Germline and junction disagree at one end, which may indicate a read error. This rearrangement joins TRBV5-1 to TRBJ2-6, with D perhaps being TRBD1 or TRBD2 (5 bases each). CDR3 length: 13 amino acids. Germline values: CDR1 SGHRS, CDR2 YFSETQ. DNA of the CDR3: TGCGCCAGCAGGGACTCTGGGGCCAACGTCCTGGCTTTC. It encodes CASRDSGANVLAF.

CDR3 DNA sequence: TGTGCCAGCACCCCGGGGGGGGGCTGGGAGACCCAGTACTTC. Translated: CASTPGGGWETQYF. The V gene is TRBV12-3 or TRBV12-4, the J gene TRBJ2-5; 8 nucleotides agree with TRBD2. Losses at the gene ends were 7 bases for V and 5 bases for J; bases not matched to a gene: 9. This CDR3 has 14 residues.

This clonotype has a handful of counts. V and J are TRBV7-3 and TRBJ2-1; 7 bases line up with TRBD2. Looked up from germline, CDR1 is SGHTA and CDR2 is FQGTGA. With V trimmed by 4 bases and J by 5 bases, 5 bases remained unmatched. The CDR3 length is 14 residues. The CDR3 protein is CASSSGLENNEQFF. DNA for the CDR3: TGTGCCAGCAGCTCTGGACTAGAAAACAATGAGCAGTTCTTC. The full variable domain, its missing parts supplied by reference TRBV7-3 and TRBJ2-1, is GAGVSQTPSNKVTEKGKYVELRCDPISGHTALYWYRQSLGQGPEFLIYFQGTGAADDSGLPNDRFFAVRPEGSVSTLKIQRTERGDSAVYLCASSSGLENNEQFFGPGTRLTVL.

In regard to this clonotype: Its ends do not fully match the called genes, so a read error is possible. This sequence joins TRBV4-3 and TRBJ2-2; D is possibly TRBD2 (5 bases). This CDR3 region has 14 residues. Germline loops: CDR1 LGHNA, CDR2 YSLEER. CDR3 residues: CASSQARNTGELIF. The DNA for the CDR3 is TGCGCCAGCAGCCAAGCCAGAAACACCGGGGAGCTGATTTTT.

This chain connects TRBV4-1 to TRBJ2-7; D unresolved. This CDR3 is built from 17 residues. The germline V gene has CDR1 MGHRA and CDR2 YSYEKL. Deletions cut 5 bases from V and 1 base from J, with 21 bases between. The DNA for the CDR3 is TGCGCCAGCAGCTTTGAAGAGATTGGAGCAAGGTCCTACGAGCAGTACTTC. Translating it yields CASSFEEIGARSYEQYF.

This clonotype came up a few times. The gene calls are TRBV10-2 and TRBJ1-2; D not certain. The germline V gene encodes CDR1 WSHSY and CDR2 SAAADI. Trimming cost V 2 bases and J 0 bases, with 10 bases left between them. The CDR3 length is 15 residues. The CDR3 is CASSEMGLANYGYTF. CDR3 in DNA: TGCGCCAGCAGTGAGATGGGGTTAGCTAACTATGGCTACACCTTC.

This clonotype was seen a handful of times. The V gene is TRBV2, the J gene TRBJ2-1; the D is unclear. There are 13 residues in the CDR3. V gave up 2 bases and J gave up 8 bases, with 10 bases separating them. The germline V gene has CDR1 SNHLY and CDR2 FYNNEI. The CDR3 loop reads CASSEFLSDEQFF. As DNA, the CDR3 is TGTGCCAGCAGTGAATTTTTGAGTGATGAGCAGTTCTTC.

This clonotype was counted between two and nine times. V usage is TRBV24-1 and J usage is TRBJ2-1; D possibly corresponds to TRBD1 (5 bases). The CDR3 runs to 17 residues. Trimming removed 4 bases at V and 2 bases at J, with 17 bases between. The V gene's germline CDR1 is KGHDR and CDR2 SFDVKD. DNA of the CDR3: TGTGCCACCAGTGACTCTAAACAGGTATCTGCCTACAATGAGCAGTTCTTC. This translates into CATSDSKQVSAYNEQFF.

This sequence joins TRBV4-1 and TRBJ2-1, with D hard to call. V lost 3 bases and J 0 bases, leaving 9 bases between the germline ends. Germline V gene sequence: CDR1 MGHRA, CDR2 YSYEKL. The length of the CDR3 is 15 residues. DNA for the CDR3: TGCGCCAGCAGCCACACAGAAAGCTCCTACAATGAGCAGTTCTTC. Its protein is CASSHTESSYNEQFF.

The gene calls are TRBV12-3 or TRBV12-4 and TRBJ2-7; D remains unclear. V was shortened by 3 bases and J by 2 bases, with 5 bases between the two germline ends. This CDR3 comprises 12 residues. CDR3 in amino acids: CASSFIPYEQYF. CDR3 in DNA: TGTGCCAGCAGTTTCATCCCCTACGAGCAGTACTTC.

This clonotype came up a few times. This chain links TRBV28 with TRBJ2-7, with 15 bases fitting TRBD2. Unmatched junction bases numbered 7, after V lost 7 bases and J lost 0 bases. Germline-derived CDR1 and CDR2 are MDHEN and SYDVKM. This CDR3 contains 17 residues. CDR3 nucleotides: TGTGCCAGCATCACCGGGACTAGCGGGAGGAGCTCCTACGAGCAGTACTTC. Translation gives CASITGTSGRSSYEQYF.